Listed below are T cell receptor beta chains from one sample, sequenced in a study of blood T cell repertoires in COVID-19. Sequenced by immunoSEQ multiplex PCR; TCRdb stores in-frame clones only, minus some. The table includes around 130,000 clones, around 80% detected once. Sequenced material: PBMCs or T cells enriched from blood (not recorded which). These receptors originate from a man aged 35 to 55 with acute COVID-19. The CDR3 runs from the conserved cysteine through the conserved F or W. D genes are given only for firm matches. The listing skips clone size in some rows; elsewhere it reads once, few, many or a size class.

d_gene: .; j_gene: TRBJ1-6; v_gene: TRBV4-2; abundance: .; CDR3aa: CASSQDWGGSGYSPLHF; CDR3nt: TGTGCCAGCAGCCAAGATTGGGGGGGCTCAGGTTATTCACCCCTCCACTTT
d_gene: .; j_gene: TRBJ2-7; v_gene: TRBV4-2; abundance: .; CDR3aa: CASSPSDDSSYEQYF; CDR3nt: TGTGCCAGCAGCCCTTCGGACGACAGCTCCTACGAGCAGTACTTC
d_gene: TRBD1; j_gene: TRBJ2-1; v_gene: TRBV19; abundance: .; CDR3aa: CASSIAGTGGWYEQFF; CDR3nt: TGTGCCAGTAGTATAGCCGGGACAGGGGGGTGGTATGAGCAGTTCTTC
d_gene: .; j_gene: TRBJ1-5; v_gene: TRBV6-5; abundance: .; CDR3aa: CASKTVNSNQPQHF; CDR3nt: TGTGCCAGCAAAACAGTAAATAGCAATCAGCCCCAGCATTTT
d_gene: .; j_gene: TRBJ2-2; v_gene: TRBV19; abundance: .; CDR3aa: CASSILNKGGSGELFF; CDR3nt: TGTGCCAGTAGTATCTTGAACAAAGGGGGATCCGGGGAGCTGTTTTTT
d_gene: .; j_gene: TRBJ1-1; v_gene: TRBV18; abundance: .; CDR3aa: CASSSGAVNTEAFF; CDR3nt: TGTGCCAGCTCCTCCGGAGCAGTTAACACTGAAGCTTTCTTT
d_gene: .; j_gene: TRBJ1-3; v_gene: TRBV29-1; abundance: .; CDR3aa: CSVVQGSGNTIYF; CDR3nt: TGCAGCGTTGTACAGGGATCTGGAAACACCATATATTTT
d_gene: .; j_gene: TRBJ2-2; v_gene: TRBV7-2; abundance: .; CDR3aa: CASSPTVAEPGELFF; CDR3nt: TGTGCCAGCAGCCCTACAGTCGCTGAACCCGGGGAGCTGTTTTTT
d_gene: .; j_gene: TRBJ2-3; v_gene: TRBV10-2; abundance: .; CDR3aa: CAVGLLGTDTQYF; CDR3nt: TGCGCCGTGGGCCTTCTGGGCACAGATACGCAGTATTTT
d_gene: .; j_gene: TRBJ1-5; v_gene: TRBV12-5; abundance: .; CDR3aa: CASAKESNQPQHF; CDR3nt: TGTGCTAGTGCCAAGGAGAGCAATCAGCCCCAGCATTTT
d_gene: .; j_gene: TRBJ2-3; v_gene: TRBV5-4; abundance: .; CDR3aa: CASSFEVSREDTQYF; CDR3nt: TGTGCCAGCAGCTTCGAGGTATCACGGGAGGATACGCAGTATTTT
d_gene: TRBD1; j_gene: TRBJ2-3; v_gene: TRBV19; abundance: once; CDR3aa: CASSIDLWQGADTQYF; CDR3nt: TGTGCCAGTAGTATAGATCTATGGCAGGGGGCAGATACGCAGTATTTT
d_gene: .; j_gene: TRBJ2-5; v_gene: TRBV2; abundance: .; CDR3aa: CASSEAGPQETQYF; CDR3nt: TGTGCCAGCAGTGAAGCGGGCCCTCAAGAGACCCAGTACTTC
d_gene: TRBD2; j_gene: TRBJ2-3; v_gene: TRBV7-2; abundance: .; CDR3aa: CASRTSGSSADTQYF; CDR3nt: TGTGCCAGCAGGACTAGCGGGAGTTCGGCAGATACGCAGTATTTT
d_gene: .; j_gene: TRBJ1-1; v_gene: TRBV10-2; abundance: few; CDR3aa: CASMRLDTEAFF; CDR3nt: TGCGCCAGCATGCGACTTGACACTGAAGCTTTCTTT
d_gene: .; j_gene: TRBJ2-7; v_gene: TRBV3-1/TRBV3-2; abundance: once; CDR3aa: CASSQGAGLSYEQYF; CDR3nt: TGTGCCAGCAGCCAAGGGGCGGGGCTCTCCTACGAGCAGTACTTC
d_gene: .; j_gene: TRBJ1-2; v_gene: TRBV6-6; abundance: .; CDR3aa: CASSYSQGGGYTF; CDR3nt: TGTGCCAGCAGTTACTCACAGGGAGGGGGCTACACCTTC
d_gene: .; j_gene: TRBJ1-4; v_gene: TRBV6-1; abundance: .; CDR3aa: CASSEWATNEKLFF; CDR3nt: TGTGCCAGCAGTGAATGGGCCACTAATGAAAAACTGTTTTTT
d_gene: .; j_gene: TRBJ1-2; v_gene: TRBV30; abundance: .; CDR3aa: CAWARDVNGYTF; CDR3nt: TGTGCCTGGGCGCGGGACGTAAATGGCTACACCTTC
d_gene: .; j_gene: TRBJ2-3; v_gene: TRBV7-3; abundance: once; CDR3aa: CASSLQGLGTDTQYF; CDR3nt: TGTGCCAGCAGCTTACAGGGATTGGGCACAGATACGCAGTATTTT
d_gene: .; j_gene: TRBJ1-6; v_gene: TRBV6-5; abundance: .; CDR3aa: CASSYSGRGGSPLHF; CDR3nt: TGTGCCAGCAGTTACTCGGGAAGGGGCGGATCACCCCTCCACTTT
d_gene: .; j_gene: TRBJ1-1; v_gene: TRBV18; abundance: few; CDR3aa: CASSPPASVEAFF; CDR3nt: TGTGCCAGCTCACCACCGGCATCCGTGGAGGCTTTCTTT
d_gene: .; j_gene: TRBJ1-2; v_gene: TRBV7-9; abundance: .; CDR3aa: CAKQNTGDSYGYTF; CDR3nt: TGTGCGAAGCAGAACACGGGGGATTCCTATGGCTACACCTTC
d_gene: TRBD1; j_gene: TRBJ1-5; v_gene: TRBV11-2; abundance: .; CDR3aa: CASSLDGTGAFNQPQHF; CDR3nt: TGTGCCAGCAGCTTAGATGGGACAGGGGCCTTTAATCAGCCCCAGCATTTT
d_gene: TRBD1; j_gene: TRBJ1-5; v_gene: TRBV2; abundance: .; CDR3aa: CASSAIDRGNQPQHF; CDR3nt: TGTGCCAGCAGTGCCATAGACAGGGGCAATCAGCCCCAGCATTTT
d_gene: .; j_gene: TRBJ2-1; v_gene: TRBV7-3; abundance: .; CDR3aa: CASSLTRNEQFF; CDR3nt: TGTGCCAGCAGCTTAACCAGGAATGAGCAGTTCTTC
d_gene: .; j_gene: TRBJ1-2; v_gene: TRBV29-1; abundance: .; CDR3aa: CSVVRGTGYTF; CDR3nt: TGCAGCGTTGTCAGGGGCACAGGCTACACCTTC
d_gene: TRBD1; j_gene: TRBJ1-1; v_gene: TRBV5-6; abundance: .; CDR3aa: CASSTGGYAEAFF; CDR3nt: TGTGCCAGCAGTACAGGGGGCTACGCTGAAGCTTTCTTT
d_gene: TRBD1; j_gene: TRBJ1-2; v_gene: TRBV28; abundance: .; CDR3aa: CASSSPRTGFYYGYTF; CDR3nt: TGTGCCAGCAGCTCCCCCCGGACAGGGTTCTACTATGGCTACACCTTC
d_gene: .; j_gene: TRBJ1-3; v_gene: TRBV5-1; abundance: .; CDR3aa: CASSPGSSFNSGNTIYF; CDR3nt: TGCGCCAGCAGCCCGGGATCCTCATTCAACTCTGGAAACACCATATATTTT
d_gene: .; j_gene: TRBJ1-2; v_gene: TRBV5-4; abundance: few; CDR3aa: CASSHDGANYGYTF; CDR3nt: TGTGCCAGCAGCCACGACGGAGCTAACTATGGCTACACCTTC
d_gene: .; j_gene: TRBJ1-3; v_gene: TRBV5-1; abundance: .; CDR3aa: CASSPLSTTGNTIYF; CDR3nt: TGCGCCAGCAGCCCTCTCTCGACAACTGGAAACACCATATATTTT